Sequencing of this TCR beta chain was carried out in a study of T cells after yellow fever vaccination (dated 2019 in TCRdb). Regarding the study in general: The SMART-Seq v4 Ultra Low Input RNA kit was used to prepare libraries from fractions with low cell numbers. To follow T-cell clones before and after primary and booster YFV17D yellow fever vaccination, bulk TCR alpha and beta repertoires were sequenced over time. The cohort comprised two healthy male donors, one aged 18 to 30 and one aged 30 to 40 years. Blood was drawn at multiple timepoints before and after primary and secondary immunization, with bulk PBMC replicates and cell subsets isolated. The paper as a whole reports these results and caveats: The secondary T-cell response was found to be weaker but faster than the primary response, with a peak reached on day 5 rather than on day 15. Because only two donors were included in the study, the extent to which the findings can be generalized is limited. After the booster, most clones that had expanded after primary vaccination were detected again (nearly 97% of CD4 and 88% of CD8), suggesting broad maintenance of memory. Because abundant contaminating clonotypes from the bulk population could be contained in FACS-sorted repertoires, computational filtering was required. A small share of clonotypes was detected in both CD4 and CD8 compartments, with the overlap likely arising from convergent recombination.

Synthesis of TCR cDNA relied on 5'RACE template switching, a step that introduced a universal primer site along with unique molecular identifiers. cDNA synthesis was primed from both the TCR alpha and TCR beta constant segments. Library amplification used two PCR steps, and the second PCR step added sample barcodes and sequencing adapters. Sequencing of libraries was performed on Illumina HiSeq 2500 (2x100 bp) or NovaSeq (2x150 bp). As for the authors' bioinformatics: MIGEC was used to demultiplex reads and collapse the reads into UMI consensus sequences, and MiXCR was used for V(D)J alignment. Using edgeR on replicate PBMC samples, clonotypes were called vaccine-responding if FDR was below 0.01 and the log2 fold change was above 5 up to day 15. Bulk clonotypes were assigned CD4 or CD8 identity according to which sequenced CD4 or CD8 repertoire held them at higher abundance. The public sequencing data were trimmed at Q25 with fastp and processed into clonotypes with MiXCR by TCRdb, which kept only in-frame beta chains. Each entry merges the rows of one CDR3 protein and shows their most common DNA and genes. What appears here as the V and J calls and clone size reflects TCRdb's work, not the paper's. The sample contains approximately 74,000 distinct CDR3 sequences, more than 5.5% of them found a single time. The top ten clones comprise around a third of the sample.

This clonotype was seen ten or more times. Its antigen has not been determined. No per-base quality is available; no much larger clone lies one base away. The treatment or condition label here, explained by the study, means: live attenuated yellow fever vaccine strain. PBMCs were isolated from peripheral blood using a standard Ficoll-Paque protocol. CD4 and CD8 T-cell fractions were isolated with Dynabeads CD4 and CD8 positive selection kits. TriZol was used to extract RNA from bulk PBMCs, from CD4 and CD8 fractions, and from dextramer-positive and dextramer-negative fractions. Sample: CD8+ T cells sorted from PBMCs, taken less than 6 days after the first yellow fever vaccination. The TCR comes from a man aged 18 to 29 who received the YFV17D yellow fever vaccine.

The sequenced DNA is TGCGCCAGCAGCCAAGATCGCTGGCACGAGCAGTACTTC. This translates into CASSQDRWHEQYF. This chain is built from TRBV4-3 and TRBJ2-7; the D gene is not confidently resolved. V drops 0 bases and J drops 5 bases, leaving 8 bases in between. The CDR3, cysteine through phenylalanine, is 13 amino acids long. The entry retains the CDR3 DNA only, 39 bases that are in frame from base 1. The germline V gene supplies CDR1 LGHNA and CDR2 YSLEER.